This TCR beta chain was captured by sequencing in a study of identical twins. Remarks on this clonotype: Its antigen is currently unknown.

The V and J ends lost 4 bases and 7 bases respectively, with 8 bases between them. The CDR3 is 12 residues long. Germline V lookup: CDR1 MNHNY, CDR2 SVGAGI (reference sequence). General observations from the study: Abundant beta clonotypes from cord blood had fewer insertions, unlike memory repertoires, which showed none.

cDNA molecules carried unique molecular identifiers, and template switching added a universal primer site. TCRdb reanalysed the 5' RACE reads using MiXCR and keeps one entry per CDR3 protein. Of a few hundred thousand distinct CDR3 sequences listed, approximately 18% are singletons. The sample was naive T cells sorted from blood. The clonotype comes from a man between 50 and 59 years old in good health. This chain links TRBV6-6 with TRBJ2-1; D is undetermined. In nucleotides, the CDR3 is TGTGCCAGCAGTTCCCACACGAATGAGCAGTTCTTC. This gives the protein CASSSHTNEQFF.